Sequencing of this T cell receptor (beta chain) was carried out in a study of blood T cell repertoires in COVID-19. V lost 6 bases and J 0 bases, leaving 11 bases between the germline ends. The CDR3 is made up of 14 amino acids. Germline loops: CDR1 LNHDA, CDR2 SQIVND (reference sequence). Per the original data handling: Estimation of nucleated cell counts relied on the amplification of reference gene primers. Sequencing used immunoSEQ multiplex PCR; TCRdb keeps in-frame clones, though not all of them. The D gene and trimming were derived from the DNA, and the V and J assignments and clone size from that table. The repertoire holds around 340,000 clones, with over 85% as singletons.

This sequence was found in a woman aged 55-69 years with COVID-19, enrolled during active disease. The sample consisted of peripheral blood. V and J are TRBV19 and TRBJ1-2; D is possibly TRBD1 (6 bases). This CDR3 reads CASRGQGANYGYTF. In DNA, the CDR3 is TGTGCCAGTAGGGGACAAGGAGCTAACTATGGCTACACCTTC.